These 2 T cell receptor beta chains came from one sample sequenced in a study of T-cell reconstitution after alpha-beta-depleted transplantation in children (dated by TCRdb to about 2016). Library preparation used PCR. Sequencing used an Illumina HiSeq 2500. To normalize quantification of the TCRbeta repertoire, the TCR libraries were built with molecular barcoding that relied on unique molecular identifiers. The raw public data were reprocessed by TCRdb itself: fastp quality trimming at Q25, MiXCR clonotype calling, in-frame beta chains only. Rows with a matching CDR3 protein are joined into one entry that keeps the most common DNA and genes. The table for this sample lists about 340,000 distinct CDR3 sequences; 13% of them were counted only once. Together, the top ten hold about 3.9% of the sample. Material: PBMCs, obtained from the stem cell graft. Receptors were obtained from a human donor who donated a stem cell graft to a child with Fanconi anemia.

This clonotype was counted many times. The gene calls are TRBV5-1 and TRBJ2-7; maybe TRBD1 (6 bases). The V end was cut by 3 bases, the J end by 3 bases, with 10 bases between. Germline V gives CDR1 SGHRS, CDR2 YFSETQ. CDR3 length: 13 amino acids. CDR3 sequence: CASSSGHHYEQYV. CDR3 nucleotides: TGCGCCAGCAGCTCGGGACACCACTACGAGCAGTACGTC.

The genes are TRBV27 and TRBJ2-7; TRBD1 might be the D (6 bases). V was pared by 5 bases and J by 1 base, with 15 bases between. The germline CDR1 and CDR2 sequences are MNHEY and SMNVEV (reference sequence). The CDR3 is 15 residues long. The CDR3 sequence: CASSPRQDISYEQYV. CDR3 nucleotides: TGTGCCAGCAGTCCCCGACAGGACATATCCTACGAGCAGTACGTC.